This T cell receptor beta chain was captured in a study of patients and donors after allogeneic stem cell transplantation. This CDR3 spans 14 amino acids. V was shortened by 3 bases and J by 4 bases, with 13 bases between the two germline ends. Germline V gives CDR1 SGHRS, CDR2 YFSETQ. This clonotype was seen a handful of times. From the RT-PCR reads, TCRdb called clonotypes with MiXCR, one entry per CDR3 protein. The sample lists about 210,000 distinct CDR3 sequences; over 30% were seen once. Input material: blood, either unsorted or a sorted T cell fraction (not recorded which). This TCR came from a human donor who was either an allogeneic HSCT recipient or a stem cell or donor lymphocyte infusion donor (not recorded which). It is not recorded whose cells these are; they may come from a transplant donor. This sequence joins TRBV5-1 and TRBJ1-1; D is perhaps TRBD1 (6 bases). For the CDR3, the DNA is TGCGCCAGCAGCTATAAAGACAGGTTCACTGAAGCTTTCTTT. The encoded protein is CASSYKDRFTEAFF.